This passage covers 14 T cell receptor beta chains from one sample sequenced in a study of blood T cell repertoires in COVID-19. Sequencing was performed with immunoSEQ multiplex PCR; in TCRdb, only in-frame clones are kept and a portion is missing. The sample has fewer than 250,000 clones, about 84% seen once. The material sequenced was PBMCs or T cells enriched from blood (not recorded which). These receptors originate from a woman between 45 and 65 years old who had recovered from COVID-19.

DNA for the CDR3: TGTGCCAGCAGCACACTTACAGGGCAAAGGACAGATACGCAGTATTTT. The encoded protein is CASSTLTGQRTDTQYF. The V and J genes are TRBV5-4 and TRBJ2-3, with D possibly TRBD1 on 6 matching bases. Looked up from germline, CDR1 is SGHNT and CDR2 is YYREEE (reference sequence). Trimming removed 4 bases at V and 3 bases at J, with 18 bases between. The CDR3 contains 16 residues.

CDR3 bases: TGTGCCAGCGGACACCCAGGACGTGGGGGGGCGAGCAATCAGCCCCAGCATTTT. As protein: CASGHPGRGGASNQPQHF. The chain combines TRBV2 with TRBJ1-5, with D tentatively TRBD1 (6 bases). The CDR3 is 18 residues long. Germline-derived CDR1 and CDR2 are SNHLY and FYNNEI. Trimming took 8 bases from V and 1 from J, leaving 24 bases between them.

The CDR3 nucleotides are TGTGCCAGCAGCCCCAGACGGACAGACTACGAGCAGTACTTC. Protein sequence: CASSPRRTDYEQYF. The chain uses TRBV7-8 and TRBJ2-7, with D tentatively TRBD1 (6 bases). CDR1 and CDR2 from the germline V gene are SGHVS and FQNEAQ. This CDR3 contains 14 residues. Trimming pared 5 bases from V and 3 bases from J, leaving 14 bases between.

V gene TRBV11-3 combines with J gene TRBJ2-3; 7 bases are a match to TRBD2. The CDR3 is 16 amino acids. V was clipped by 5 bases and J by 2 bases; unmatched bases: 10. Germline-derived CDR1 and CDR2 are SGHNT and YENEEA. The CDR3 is CASSLVAGSPTDTQYF. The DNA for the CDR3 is TGTGCCAGCAGCCTAGTAGCGGGCTCCCCCACAGATACGCAGTATTTT.

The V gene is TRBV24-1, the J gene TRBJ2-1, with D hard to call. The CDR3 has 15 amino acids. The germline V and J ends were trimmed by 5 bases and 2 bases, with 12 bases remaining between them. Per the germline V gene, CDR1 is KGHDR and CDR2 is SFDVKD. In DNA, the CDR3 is TGTGCCACCAGTGCGGGTACCCTCGCCTACAATGAGCAGTTCTTC. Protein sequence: CATSAGTLAYNEQFF.

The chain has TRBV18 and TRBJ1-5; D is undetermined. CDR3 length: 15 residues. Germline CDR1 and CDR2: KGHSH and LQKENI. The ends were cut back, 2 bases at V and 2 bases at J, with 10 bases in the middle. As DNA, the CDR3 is TGTGCCAGCTCACCAGACCTCGGGGGCAATCAGCCCCAGCATTTT. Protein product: CASSPDLGGNQPQHF.

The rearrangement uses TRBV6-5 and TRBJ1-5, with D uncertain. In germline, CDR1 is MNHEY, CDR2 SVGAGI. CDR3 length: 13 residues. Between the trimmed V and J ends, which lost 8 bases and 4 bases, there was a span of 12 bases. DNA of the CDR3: TGTGCCAGCCAAAGCGACGGTAATCAGCCCCAGCATTTT. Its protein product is CASQSDGNQPQHF.

The CDR3 DNA follows: TGTGCCAGTAGCCAACTAGCGGGAGGACTCACAGATACGCAGTATTTT. It codes for CASSQLAGGLTDTQYF. The chain uses TRBV19 and TRBJ2-3, with 12 nucleotides matching TRBD2. V trimming: 6 bases; J trimming: 2 bases; junction bases outside the gene matches: 6. Germline assignment: CDR1 LNHDA and CDR2 SQIVND (reference sequence). This CDR3 spans 16 amino acids.

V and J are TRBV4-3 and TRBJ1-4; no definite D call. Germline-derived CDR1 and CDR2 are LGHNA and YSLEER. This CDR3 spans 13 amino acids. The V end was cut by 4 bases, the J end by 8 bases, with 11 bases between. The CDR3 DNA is TGCGCCAGCAGCCCACGGTTGAGGGAAAAACTGTTTTTT. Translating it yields CASSPRLREKLFF.

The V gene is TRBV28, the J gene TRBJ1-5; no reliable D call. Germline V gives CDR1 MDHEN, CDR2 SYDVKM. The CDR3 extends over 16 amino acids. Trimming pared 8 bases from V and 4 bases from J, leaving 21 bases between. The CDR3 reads CASRSQIRTGNQPQHF. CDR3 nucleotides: TGTGCCAGCCGTTCCCAGATTAGGACGGGAAATCAGCCCCAGCATTTT.

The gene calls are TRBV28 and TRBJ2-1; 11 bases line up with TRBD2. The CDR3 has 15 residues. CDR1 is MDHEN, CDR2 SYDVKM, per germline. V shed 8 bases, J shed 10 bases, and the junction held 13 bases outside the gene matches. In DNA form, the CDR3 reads TGTGCCAGCGCCGGGGGGCTAGCGGGAGGTGAGGAGCAGTTCTTC. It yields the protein CASAGGLAGGEEQFF.

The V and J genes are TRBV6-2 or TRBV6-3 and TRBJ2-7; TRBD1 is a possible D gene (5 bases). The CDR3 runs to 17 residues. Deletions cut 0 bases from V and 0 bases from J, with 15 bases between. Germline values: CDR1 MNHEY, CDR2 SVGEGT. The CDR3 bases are TGTGCCAGCAGTTACTCGACAGCCCTAGGCGTCTCCTACGAGCAGTACTTC. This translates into CASSYSTALGVSYEQYF.

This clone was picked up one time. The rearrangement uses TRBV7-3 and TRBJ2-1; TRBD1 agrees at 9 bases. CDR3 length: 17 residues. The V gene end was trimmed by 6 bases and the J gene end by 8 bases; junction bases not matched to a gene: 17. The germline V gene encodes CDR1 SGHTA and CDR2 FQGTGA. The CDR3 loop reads CASRFFPTGGERDEQFF. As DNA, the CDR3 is TGTGCCAGCAGATTTTTCCCGACAGGGGGTGAACGGGATGAGCAGTTCTTC.

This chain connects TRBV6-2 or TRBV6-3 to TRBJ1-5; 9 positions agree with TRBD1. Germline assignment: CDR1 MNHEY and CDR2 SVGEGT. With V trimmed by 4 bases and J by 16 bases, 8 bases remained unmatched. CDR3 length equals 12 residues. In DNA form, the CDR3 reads TGTGCCAGCAGTTTGACAGGGGGGACCATCCATTTT. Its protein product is CASSLTGGTIHF.